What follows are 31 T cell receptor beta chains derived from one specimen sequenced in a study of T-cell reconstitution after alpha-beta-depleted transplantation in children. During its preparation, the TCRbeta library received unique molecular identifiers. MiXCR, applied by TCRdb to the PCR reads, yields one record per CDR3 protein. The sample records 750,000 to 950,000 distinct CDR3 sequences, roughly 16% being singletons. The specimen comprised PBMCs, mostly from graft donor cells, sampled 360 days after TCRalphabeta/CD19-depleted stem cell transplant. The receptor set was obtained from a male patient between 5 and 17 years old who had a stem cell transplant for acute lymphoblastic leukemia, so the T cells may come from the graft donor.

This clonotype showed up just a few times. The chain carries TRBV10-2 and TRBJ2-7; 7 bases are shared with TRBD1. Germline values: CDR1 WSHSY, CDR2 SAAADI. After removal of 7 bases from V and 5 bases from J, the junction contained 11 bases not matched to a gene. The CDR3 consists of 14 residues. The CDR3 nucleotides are TGCGCCAGCAATCCGACAGGGTCAGAGCACGAGCAGTACTTC. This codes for CASNPTGSEHEQYF.

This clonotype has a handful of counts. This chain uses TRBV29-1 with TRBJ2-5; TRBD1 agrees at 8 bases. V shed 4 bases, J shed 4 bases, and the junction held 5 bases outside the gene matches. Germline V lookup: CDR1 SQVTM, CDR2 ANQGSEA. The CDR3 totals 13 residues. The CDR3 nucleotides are TGCAGCGTTGGAGAACAGGGGGGAGAGACCCAGTACTTC. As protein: CSVGEQGGETQYF.

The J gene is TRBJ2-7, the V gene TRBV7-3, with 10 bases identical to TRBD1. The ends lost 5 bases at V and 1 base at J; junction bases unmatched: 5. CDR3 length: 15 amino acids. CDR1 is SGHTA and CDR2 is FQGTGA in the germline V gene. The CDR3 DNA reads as TGTGCCAGCAGCGCCCCGGACAGGGGGTCCTACGAGCAGTACTTC. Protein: CASSAPDRGSYEQYF.

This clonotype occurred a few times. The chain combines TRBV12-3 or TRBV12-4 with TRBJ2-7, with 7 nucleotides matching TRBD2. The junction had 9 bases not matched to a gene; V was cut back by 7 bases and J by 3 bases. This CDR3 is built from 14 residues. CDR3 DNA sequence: TGTGCCAGCACCCGGACTAGGGCCAACTACGAGCAGTACTTC. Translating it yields CASTRTRANYEQYF.

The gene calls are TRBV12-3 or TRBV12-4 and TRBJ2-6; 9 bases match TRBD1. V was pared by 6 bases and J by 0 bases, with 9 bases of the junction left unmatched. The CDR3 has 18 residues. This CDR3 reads CASRGQGPSSSGANVLTF. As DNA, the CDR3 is TGTGCCAGCAGGGGACAGGGCCCTTCTAGCTCTGGGGCCAACGTCCTGACTTTC.

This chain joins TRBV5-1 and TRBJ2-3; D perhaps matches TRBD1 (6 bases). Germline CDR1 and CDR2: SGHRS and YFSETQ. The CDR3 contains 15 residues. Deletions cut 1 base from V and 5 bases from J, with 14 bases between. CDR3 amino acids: CASSLWTGTLDTQYF. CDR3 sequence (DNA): TGCGCCAGCAGCTTGTGGACCGGGACATTAGATACGCAGTATTTT.

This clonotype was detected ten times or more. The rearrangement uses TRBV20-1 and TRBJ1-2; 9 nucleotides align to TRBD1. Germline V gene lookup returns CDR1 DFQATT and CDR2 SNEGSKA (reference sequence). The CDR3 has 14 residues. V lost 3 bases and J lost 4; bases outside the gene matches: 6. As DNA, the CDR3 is TGCAGTGCTAGTAGGGGACAGGGAAGCTATGGCTACACCTTC. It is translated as CSASRGQGSYGYTF.

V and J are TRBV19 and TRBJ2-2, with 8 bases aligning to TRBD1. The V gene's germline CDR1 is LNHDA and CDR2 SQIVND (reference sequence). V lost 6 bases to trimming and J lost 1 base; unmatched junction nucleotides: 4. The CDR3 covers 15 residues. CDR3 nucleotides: TGTGCCAGTAGAGGACAGGGAGAGAACACCGGGGAGCTGTTTTTT. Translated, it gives CASRGQGENTGELFF. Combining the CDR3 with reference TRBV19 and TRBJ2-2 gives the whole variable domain DGGITQSPKYLFRKEGQNVTLSCEQNLNHDAMYWYRQDPGQGLRLIYYSQIVNDFQKGDIAEGYSVSREKKESFPLTVTSAQKNPTAFYLCASRGQGENTGELFFGEGSRLTVL.

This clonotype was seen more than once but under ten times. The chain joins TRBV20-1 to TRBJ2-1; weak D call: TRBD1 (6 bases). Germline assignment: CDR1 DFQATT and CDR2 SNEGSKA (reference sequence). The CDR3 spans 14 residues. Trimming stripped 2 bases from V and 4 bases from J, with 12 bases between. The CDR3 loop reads CSARFPGQYNEQFF. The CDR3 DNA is TGCAGTGCTAGATTCCCGGGACAATACAATGAGCAGTTCTTC.

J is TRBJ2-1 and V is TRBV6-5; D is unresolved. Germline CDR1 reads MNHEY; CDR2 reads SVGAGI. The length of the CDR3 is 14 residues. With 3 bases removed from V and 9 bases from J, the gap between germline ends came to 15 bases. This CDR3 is CASSYRLEISEQFF. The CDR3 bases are TGTGCCAGCAGTTATAGGCTAGAAATTAGTGAGCAGTTCTTC.

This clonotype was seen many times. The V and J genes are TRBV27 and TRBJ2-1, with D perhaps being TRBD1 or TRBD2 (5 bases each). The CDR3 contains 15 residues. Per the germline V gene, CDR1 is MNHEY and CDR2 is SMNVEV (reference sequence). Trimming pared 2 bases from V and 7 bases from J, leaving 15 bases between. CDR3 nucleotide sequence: TGTGCCAGCAGTTTAAGGTGGGGACGGGGTAATGAGCAGTTCTTC. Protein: CASSLRWGRGNEQFF.

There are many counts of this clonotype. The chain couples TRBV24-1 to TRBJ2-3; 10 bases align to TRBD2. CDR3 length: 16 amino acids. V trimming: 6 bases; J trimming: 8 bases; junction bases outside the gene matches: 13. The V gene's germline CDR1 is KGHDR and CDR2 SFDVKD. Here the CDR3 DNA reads TGTGCCACCAGTTTGACCCAAAGCGGGAGGGCGCGTACGCAGTATTTT. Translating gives CATSLTQSGRARTQYF.

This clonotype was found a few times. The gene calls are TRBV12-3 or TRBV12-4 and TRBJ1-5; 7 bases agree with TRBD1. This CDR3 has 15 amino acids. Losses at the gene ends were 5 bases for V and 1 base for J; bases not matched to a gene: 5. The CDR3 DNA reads TGTGCCAGCAGTCGACAGGGTTCGAGCAATCAGCCCCAGCATTTT. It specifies CASSRQGSSNQPQHF.

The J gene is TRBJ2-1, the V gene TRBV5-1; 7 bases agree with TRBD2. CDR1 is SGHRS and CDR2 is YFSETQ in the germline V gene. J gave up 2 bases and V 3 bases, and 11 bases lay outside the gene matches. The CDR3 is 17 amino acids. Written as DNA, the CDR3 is TGCGCCAGCAGCTCGGGGAGGTGGGCGGGAGCCTACAATGAGCAGTTCTTC. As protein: CASSSGRWAGAYNEQFF.

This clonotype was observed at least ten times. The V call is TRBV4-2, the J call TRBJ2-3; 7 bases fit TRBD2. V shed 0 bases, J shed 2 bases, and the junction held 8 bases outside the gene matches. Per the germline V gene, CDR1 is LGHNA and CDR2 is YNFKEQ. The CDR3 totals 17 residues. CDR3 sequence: CASSQDWAGRDTDTQYF. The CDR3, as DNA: TGTGCCAGCAGCCAAGATTGGGCAGGGAGGGACACAGATACGCAGTATTTT.

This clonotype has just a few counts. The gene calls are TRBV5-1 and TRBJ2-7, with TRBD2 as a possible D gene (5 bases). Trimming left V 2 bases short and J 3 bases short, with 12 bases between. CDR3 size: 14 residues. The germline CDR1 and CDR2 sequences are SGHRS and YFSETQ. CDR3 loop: CASSLMGAFYEQYF. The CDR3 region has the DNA TGCGCCAGCAGCTTAATGGGAGCTTTCTACGAGCAGTACTTC.

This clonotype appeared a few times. Here the CDR3 reads CASSLGLFSYSYNEQFF. Written as DNA, the CDR3 is TGTGCCAGCAGCTTAGGACTTTTTAGTTACTCCTACAATGAGCAGTTCTTC. The chain joins TRBV11-2 to TRBJ2-1; no clear D. From germline, CDR1 is SGHAT and CDR2 FQNNGV. The V and J ends lost 1 base and 0 bases respectively, with 13 bases between them. This CDR3 comprises 17 residues.

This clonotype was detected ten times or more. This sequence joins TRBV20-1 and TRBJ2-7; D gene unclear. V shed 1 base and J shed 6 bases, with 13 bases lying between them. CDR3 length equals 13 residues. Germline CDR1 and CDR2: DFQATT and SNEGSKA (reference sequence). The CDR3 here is CSARVATLGEQYF. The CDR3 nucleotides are TGCAGTGCTAGAGTAGCTACTTTGGGCGAGCAGTACTTC.

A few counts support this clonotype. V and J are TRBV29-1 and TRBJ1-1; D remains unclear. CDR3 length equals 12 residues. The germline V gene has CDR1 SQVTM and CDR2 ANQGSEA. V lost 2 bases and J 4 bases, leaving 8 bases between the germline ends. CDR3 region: CSVERVPTEAFF. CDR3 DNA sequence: TGCAGCGTTGAAAGGGTCCCCACTGAAGCTTTCTTT.

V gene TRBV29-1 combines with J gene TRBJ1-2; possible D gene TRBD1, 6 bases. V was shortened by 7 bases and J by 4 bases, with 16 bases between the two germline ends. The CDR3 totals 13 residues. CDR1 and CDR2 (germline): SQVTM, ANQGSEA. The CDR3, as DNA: TGCAGCGCCCAGGACAGAGGGAGCTATGGCTACACCTTC. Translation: CSAQDRGSYGYTF.

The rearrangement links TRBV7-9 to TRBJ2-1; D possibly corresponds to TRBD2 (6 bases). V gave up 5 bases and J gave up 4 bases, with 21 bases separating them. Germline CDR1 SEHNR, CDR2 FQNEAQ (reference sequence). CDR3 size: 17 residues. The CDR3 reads CASSQGGVFGFYNEQFF. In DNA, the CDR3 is TGTGCCAGCAGCCAAGGAGGGGTTTTCGGATTTTACAATGAGCAGTTCTTC.

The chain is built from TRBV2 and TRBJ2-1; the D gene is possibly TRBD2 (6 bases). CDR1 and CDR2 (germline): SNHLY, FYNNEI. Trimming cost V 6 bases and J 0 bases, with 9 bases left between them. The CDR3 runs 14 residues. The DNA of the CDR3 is TGTGCCAGCAGATCGGGGGACTCCTACAATGAGCAGTTCTTC. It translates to CASRSGDSYNEQFF.

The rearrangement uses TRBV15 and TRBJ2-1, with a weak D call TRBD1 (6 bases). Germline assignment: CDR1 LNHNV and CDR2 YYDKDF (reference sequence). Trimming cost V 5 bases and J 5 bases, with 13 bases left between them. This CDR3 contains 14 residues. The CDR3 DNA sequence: TGTGCCACCAGCCCGGGACACCCCCACAATGAGCAGTTCTTC. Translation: CATSPGHPHNEQFF.

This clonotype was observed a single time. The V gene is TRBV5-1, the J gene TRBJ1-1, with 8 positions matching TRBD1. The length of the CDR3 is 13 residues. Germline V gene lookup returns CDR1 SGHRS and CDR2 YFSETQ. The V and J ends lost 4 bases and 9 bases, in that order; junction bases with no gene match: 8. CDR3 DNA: TGCGCCAGCAGCGTCGGACAGGGAAGAAAAGCTTTCTTT. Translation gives CASSVGQGRKAFF.

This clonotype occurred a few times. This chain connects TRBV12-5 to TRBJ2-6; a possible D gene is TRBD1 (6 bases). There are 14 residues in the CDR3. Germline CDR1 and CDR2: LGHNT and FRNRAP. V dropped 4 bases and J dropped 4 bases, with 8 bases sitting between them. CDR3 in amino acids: CASGSGEGANVLTF. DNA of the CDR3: TGTGCTAGTGGTTCAGGGGAGGGGGCCAACGTCCTGACTTTC. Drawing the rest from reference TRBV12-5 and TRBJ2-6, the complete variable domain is DARVTQTPRHKVTEMGQEVTMRCQPILGHNTVFWYRQTMMQGLELLAYFRNRAPLDDSGMPKDRFSAEMPDATLATLKIQPSEPRDSAVYFCASGSGEGANVLTFGAGSRLTVL.

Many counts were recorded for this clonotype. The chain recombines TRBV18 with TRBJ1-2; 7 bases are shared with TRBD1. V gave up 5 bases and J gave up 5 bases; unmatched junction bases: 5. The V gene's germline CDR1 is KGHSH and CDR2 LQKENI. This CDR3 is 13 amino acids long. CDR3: CASSSRDSYGYTF. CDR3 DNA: TGTGCCAGCTCAAGCCGGGACAGTTATGGCTACACCTTC.

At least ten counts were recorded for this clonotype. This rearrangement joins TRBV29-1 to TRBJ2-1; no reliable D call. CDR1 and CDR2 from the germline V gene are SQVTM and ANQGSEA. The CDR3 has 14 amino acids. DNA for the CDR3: TGCGCCGTTTTCGCGCCTAGCTCCTACAATGAGCAGTTCTTC. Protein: CAVFAPSSYNEQFF.

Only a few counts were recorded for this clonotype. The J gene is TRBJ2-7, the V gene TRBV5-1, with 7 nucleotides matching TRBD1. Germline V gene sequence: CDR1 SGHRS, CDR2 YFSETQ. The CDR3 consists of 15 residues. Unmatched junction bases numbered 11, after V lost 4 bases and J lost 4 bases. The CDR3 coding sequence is TGCGCCAGCAGCGCCCCAGGGACAGTAGAATACGAGCAGTACTTC. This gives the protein CASSAPGTVEYEQYF.

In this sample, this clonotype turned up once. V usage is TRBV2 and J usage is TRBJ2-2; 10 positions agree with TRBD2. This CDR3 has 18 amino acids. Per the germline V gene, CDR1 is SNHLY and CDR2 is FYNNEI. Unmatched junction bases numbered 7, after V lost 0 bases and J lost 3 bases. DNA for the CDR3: TGTGCCAGCAGTGAAGCCGGGCTAGCGGGAGAAGACACCGGGGAGCTGTTTTTT. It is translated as CASSEAGLAGEDTGELFF. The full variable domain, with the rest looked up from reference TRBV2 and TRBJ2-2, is EPEVTQTPSHQVTQMGQEVILRCVPISNHLYFYWYRQILGQKVEFLVSFYNNEISEKSEIFDDQFSVERPDGSNFTLKIRSTKLEDSAMYFCASSEAGLAGEDTGELFFGEGSRLTVL.

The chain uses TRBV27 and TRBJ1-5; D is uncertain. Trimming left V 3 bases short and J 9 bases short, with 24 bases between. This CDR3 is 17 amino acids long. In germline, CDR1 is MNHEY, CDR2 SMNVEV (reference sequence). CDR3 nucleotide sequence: TGTGCCAGCAGTTTCCTCTCCGGACGGGGTTGGGGATGGCCCCAGCATTTT. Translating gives CASSFLSGRGWGWPQHF.

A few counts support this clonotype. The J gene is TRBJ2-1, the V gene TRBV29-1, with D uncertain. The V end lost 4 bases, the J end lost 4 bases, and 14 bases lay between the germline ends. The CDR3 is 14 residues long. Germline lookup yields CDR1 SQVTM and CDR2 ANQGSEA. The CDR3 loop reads CSVVWLLKYNEQFF. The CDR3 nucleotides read TGCAGCGTTGTGTGGCTGCTGAAATACAATGAGCAGTTCTTC.